A single sample is the source of the 4 T cell receptor beta chains below, sequenced in a study of CD8+CD57+ T cells in acquired aplastic anemia. TCR beta VDJ combinations and CDR3 sequences were profiled from genomic DNA. Each CDR3 protein gets one entry after TCRdb re-called the reads with MiXCR. The data hold about 200,000 distinct CDR3 sequences, with roughly 50% observed a single time. Patients picked for sequencing had shown CD8+CD57+ cell expansion detected by flow cytometry. Material for sequencing was sorted CD4+, CD8+, or CD8+CD57+ T cells (not recorded which) from PBMCs. These receptors came from a human donor with aplastic anemia.

This clonotype appeared many times. The chain couples TRBV9 to TRBJ1-6; D is perhaps TRBD1 (6 bases). V lost 3 bases and J 7 bases, leaving 17 bases between the germline ends. CDR1 and CDR2 from the germline V gene are SGDLS and YYNGEE. This CDR3 contains 16 residues. DNA for the CDR3: TGTGCCAGCAGCGCGCCCCGGGGGGCGCGGAATTCACCCCTCCACTTT. Its protein is CASSAPRGARNSPLHF.

This clonotype was recorded a few times. J is TRBJ2-7 and V is TRBV15; the D is unclear. The J call is doubtful: the DNA matches TRBJ1-2 better. The CDR3 spans 12 residues. The germline CDR1 and CDR2 sequences are LNHNV and YYDKDF (reference sequence). As DNA, the CDR3 is TGTGCCACCAGCACCCGGACCTATGGCTACACCTTC. Residues: CATSTRTYGYTF.

The CDR3 DNA reads as TGTGCCAGCAGCAGGGACGGTATAGGCACAGATACGCAGTATTTT. Translation: CASSRDGIGTDTQYF. The rearrangement links TRBV7-2 to TRBJ2-3; D may match TRBD1 or TRBD2 (5 bases each). The ends were cut back, 5 bases at V and 1 base at J, with 13 bases in the middle. CDR1 is SGHTA and CDR2 is FQGNSA in the germline V gene. The length of the CDR3 is 15 residues.

With regard to this clonotype: A much larger clone differs by one base, so this may be a read error. This sequence joins TRBV5-8 and TRBJ1-5; no reliable D call. CDR1 and CDR2 from the germline V gene are SGHTS and YDEGEE. The CDR3 extends over 15 amino acids. CDR3 sequence: CASSLGVWANRPQHF. The CDR3 DNA reads TGTGCCAGCAGCTTGGGGGTATGGGCTAATCGGCCCCAGCATTTT. Drawing the rest from reference TRBV5-8 and TRBJ1-5, the complete variable domain is EAGVTQSPTHLIKTRGQQATLRCSPISGHTSVYWYQQALGLGLQFLLWYDEGEERNRGNFPPRFSGRQFPNYSSELNVNALELEDSALYLCASSLGVWANRPQHFGDGTRLSIL.